This T cell receptor beta chain was sequenced for a study of blood T cell repertoires in COVID-19. Study at large: Sources were T cells, B-cell-depleted T cells, or PBMCs; the material itself was cDNA or gDNA.

Adults between roughly 18 and 95 years of age took part from 24 US areas. Cohorts were assigned according to the clinical history that participants reported. As handled by the study authors: Amplification with reference gene primers provided the estimates of nucleated cell counts. Sequencing used immunoSEQ multiplex PCR; TCRdb keeps in-frame clones, though not all of them. The DNA was the basis for D and trimming; V, J and clone size are from that table. This sample carries around 300,000 clones, around 90% of them seen once, and the ten largest clones take 4% to 5.5%. Germline loops: CDR1 KGHSH, CDR2 LQKENI. There are 15 residues in the CDR3. V lost 4 bases and J 0 bases, leaving 9 bases between the germline ends.

J is TRBJ2-2 and V is TRBV18, with a weak D call TRBD2 (6 bases). Sample: PBMCs or T cells enriched from blood (not recorded which). This TCR was sampled from a woman aged 18-29 years with acute COVID-19. The CDR3 sequence: CASSQGRPNTGELFF. CDR3 nucleotide sequence: TGTGCCAGCTCACAGGGGAGGCCGAACACCGGGGAGCTGTTTTTT.